This TCR beta chain comes out of a study of OX40 agonist ivuxolimab in advanced cancers. The data were produced by immunoSEQ multiplex PCR, yet TCRdb's version contains in-frame clones alone and is incomplete. This sample has around 15,000 clones, with about 75% found just once. Per germline, CDR1 SGHVS and CDR2 FQNEAQ. This CDR3 has 12 residues. Trimming took off 5 bases at V and 3 bases at J, with 8 bases between the two ends. The specimen comprised CD4+ or CD8+ T cells sorted from blood, sampled in a trial of the OX40 agonist ivuxolimab. This TCR came from an adult with an advanced solid tumor such as melanoma, head and neck, liver or kidney cancer. This sequence joins TRBV7-8 and TRBJ2-7; D is undetermined. The CDR3 DNA sequence: TGTGCCAGCAGCCCAGACGGCTACGAGCAGTACTTC. Encoded protein: CASSPDGYEQYF.